This section outlines one T cell receptor beta chain sequence together with its context. The record originates from a study of blood T cell repertoires in COVID-19. Study details: The United States, Italy and Spain were the sources of the acute and convalescent COVID-19 samples.

Per the authors' pipeline: Cell counts per sample came from amplifying reference gene primers. Produced via immunoSEQ multiplex PCR; TCRdb's table is partial and in-frame only. V and J calls plus clone size are reproduced from that table; the DNA served to infer D and trimming. The table records around 100,000 clones, approximately 80% of them present only once. The sequencing input was peripheral blood. The source is a man in his sixties with active or convalescent COVID-19.

CDR3 amino acids: CASSASGTGYGYTF. Here the CDR3 DNA reads TGTGCCAGCAGCGCTTCGGGGACAGGTTATGGCTACACCTTC. This chain uses TRBV7-2 with TRBJ1-2, with 8 nucleotides matching TRBD1. The germline CDR1 and CDR2 sequences are SGHTA and FQGNSA. The CDR3 sequence is 14 residues long. J gave up 5 bases and V 5 bases, and 7 bases lay outside the gene matches.